These 10 T cell receptor beta chains originate from one sample sequenced in a study of blood T cells in healthy people across ages. A second 7 to 11 cycle PCR used barcoded and J-beta primers. TCRdb itself ran the 5' RACE reads through MiXCR, one entry per CDR3 protein. Altogether some 1.5 million distinct CDR3 sequences are present, 25% to 30% being singletons, with the ten largest covering roughly 8%. Source material: blood. The receptors shown here come from a woman in her twenties or thirties in good health.

CDR3 protein: CASAGSYGYTF. For the CDR3, the DNA is TGTGCCAGCGCAGGATCCTATGGCTACACCTTC. The rearrangement joins TRBV6-5 to TRBJ1-2; no reliable D call. Germline CDR1 is MNHEY and CDR2 is SVGAGI. V was cut by 8 bases and J by 4 bases, with 8 bases left in between. The CDR3 spans 11 residues.

This clonotype has just a few counts. The rearrangement uses TRBV2 and TRBJ2-1, with D maybe TRBD1 (6 bases). The CDR3 spans 13 residues. V lost 5 bases to trimming and J lost 8 bases, with 13 bases between them. CDR1 SNHLY and CDR2 FYNNEI come from the germline V gene. CDR3: CASSTNREHEQFF. The CDR3 DNA is TGTGCCAGCAGTACCAACAGGGAGCATGAGCAGTTCTTC.

In its sample, this clonotype was seen a few times. The chain has TRBV7-2 and TRBJ2-3, with D tentatively TRBD2 (6 bases). There are 15 residues in the CDR3. The V gene's germline CDR1 is SGHTA and CDR2 FQGNSA. V lost 5 bases, J lost 3 bases, and 15 bases lay in between. The CDR3 nucleotides read TGTGCCAGCAGCGGGGGGTCCTTGTTGACAGATACGCAGTATTTT. Its translation: CASSGGSLLTDTQYF. Together with reference TRBV7-2 and TRBJ2-3, the CDR3 gives the full variable domain: GAGVSQSPSNKVTEKGKDVELRCDPISGHTALYWYRQSLGQGLEFLIYFQGNSAPDKSGLPSDRFSAERTGGSVSTLTIQRTQQEDSAVYLCASSGGSLLTDTQYFGPGTRLTVL.

This chain links TRBV7-2 with TRBJ2-2; 11 bases are a match to TRBD2. The junction had 14 bases not matched to a gene; V was cut back by 0 bases and J by 5 bases. CDR1 SGHTA and CDR2 FQGNSA come from the germline V gene. This CDR3 spans 20 amino acids. CDR3 amino acids: CASSLAGLNSGGAGTGELFF. In nucleotides, the CDR3 is TGTGCCAGCAGCTTAGCGGGCTTGAATAGCGGGGGGGCCGGTACCGGGGAGCTGTTTTTT.

The chain carries TRBV15 and TRBJ2-2; 11 bases line up with TRBD2. Trimming took 6 bases from V and 3 from J; bases not matched to a gene: 12. Germline CDR1 is LNHNV and CDR2 is YYDKDF (reference sequence). The CDR3 contains 18 residues. CDR3 amino acids: CATSPGLADSRYTGELFF. CDR3 bases: TGTGCCACCAGTCCGGGACTAGCGGATTCTCGATACACCGGGGAGCTGTTTTTT.

V gene TRBV30 combines with J gene TRBJ2-3; D remains ambiguous. CDR1 is GTSNPN, CDR2 SVGIG, per germline (reference sequence). There are 12 residues in the CDR3. Trimming took 7 bases from V and 0 from J, leaving 8 bases between them. The chain's CDR3 is CAYASSTDTQYF. The CDR3, as DNA: TGTGCCTACGCGAGTAGCACAGATACGCAGTATTTT.

This clonotype was counted once. A read error is possible here, since a much larger clone lies one base away. The V call is TRBV24-1, the J call TRBJ2-7; tentatively, D is TRBD1 or TRBD2 (5 bases each). The CDR3 runs to 13 residues. Trimming took 12 bases from V and 2 from J, leaving 16 bases between them. Germline lookup yields CDR1 KGHDR and CDR2 SFDVKD. This chain's CDR3 is CAANPGRAYEQYF. The CDR3 DNA reads TGTGCCGCCAACCCGGGACGGGCCTACGAGCAGTACTTC.

This clonotype has ten or more counts. The V and J genes are TRBV5-1 and TRBJ2-5, with D maybe TRBD1 (6 bases). Germline V gives CDR1 SGHRS, CDR2 YFSETQ. The V end was cut by 6 bases, the J end by 5 bases, with 11 bases between. This CDR3 spans 12 amino acids. The CDR3 loop reads CASNSTGETQYF. The CDR3 coding sequence is TGCGCCAGCAATTCTACAGGGGAGACCCAGTACTTC.

This clonotype has a handful of counts. The CDR3 sequence: CASSQSRWRAYEQYF. CDR3 bases: TGTGCCAGCAGCCAAAGCAGGTGGCGGGCCTACGAGCAGTACTTC. This sequence joins TRBV7-2 and TRBJ2-7; perhaps TRBD2 as D (5 bases). Germline values: CDR1 SGHTA, CDR2 FQGNSA. CDR3 length equals 15 residues. V shed 5 bases and J shed 2 bases, with 16 bases lying between them. Supplemented by reference TRBV7-2 and TRBJ2-7, the full variable domain reads GAGVSQSPSNKVTEKGKDVELRCDPISGHTALYWYRQSLGQGLEFLIYFQGNSAPDKSGLPSDRFSAERTGGSVSTLTIQRTQQEDSAVYLCASSQSRWRAYEQYFGPGTRLTVT.

The chain combines TRBV2 with TRBJ1-2; TRBD1 matches at 7 bases. CDR1 SNHLY and CDR2 FYNNEI come from the germline V gene. V shed 6 bases, J shed 4 bases, and the junction held 11 bases outside the gene matches. This CDR3 has 15 amino acids. The CDR3 DNA reads TGTGCCAGCAGGGTCACAGGGGACAGCCTCTATGGCTACACCTTC. Its protein is CASRVTGDSLYGYTF.